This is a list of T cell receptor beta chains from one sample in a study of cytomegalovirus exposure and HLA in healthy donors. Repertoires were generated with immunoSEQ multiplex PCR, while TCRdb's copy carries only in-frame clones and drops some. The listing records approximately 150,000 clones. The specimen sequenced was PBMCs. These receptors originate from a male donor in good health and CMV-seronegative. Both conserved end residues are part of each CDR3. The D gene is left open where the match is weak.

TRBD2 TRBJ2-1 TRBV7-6 TGTGCCAGCAGCCTCGGGACTAGCGGGGAGGAGCAGTTCTTC CASSLGTSGEEQFF
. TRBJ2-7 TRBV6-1 TGTGCCAGCCAATATACTAGGTACGAGCAGTACTTC CASQYTRYEQYF
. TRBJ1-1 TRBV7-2 TGTGCCAGCAGTTCGTACAGGGATGAAGGAGCTTTCTTT CASSSYRDEGAFF
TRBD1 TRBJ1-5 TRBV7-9 TGTGCCAGCAGCCTGGGACAGGGGGTCGATCAGCCCCAGCATTTT CASSLGQGVDQPQHF
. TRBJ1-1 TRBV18 TGTGCCAGCTCACAACTACAGGGAAAAGGCACTGAAGCTTTCTTT CASSQLQGKGTEAFF
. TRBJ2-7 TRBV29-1 TGCAGCGTGTCAGCGAACTACGAGCAGTACTTC CSVSANYEQYF
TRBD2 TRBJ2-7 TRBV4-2 TGTGCCAGCAGCCCCCTAGGGACTAGTGGTAACGAGCAGTACTTC CASSPLGTSGNEQYF
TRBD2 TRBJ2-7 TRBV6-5 TGTGCCAGCATTGCGGGGGGGACCTCCTACGAGCAGTACTTC CASIAGGTSYEQYF
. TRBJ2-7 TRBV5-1 TGCGCCAGCAGCTCGCTTCGGGGGAGCTCCTACGAGCAGTACTTC CASSSLRGSSYEQYF
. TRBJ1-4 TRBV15 TGTGCCACCAGCAGAGAAACCAGCGGGGAAAAACTGTTTTTT CATSRETSGEKLFF
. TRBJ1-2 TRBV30 TGTGCCTGGAGTGGAAGGGGTCAGACCGAGGGGGTATTTTATGGCTACACCTTC CAWSGRGQTEGVFYGYTF
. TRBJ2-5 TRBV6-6 TGTGCCAGCAGACACGACAACCAAGAGACCCAGTACTTC CASRHDNQETQYF
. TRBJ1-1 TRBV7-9 TGTGCCAGCAGCACCAGCGGGGGTTGGGCTGAAGCTTTCTTT CASSTSGGWAEAFF
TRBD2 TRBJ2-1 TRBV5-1 TGCGCCAGCAGCTTGGGGACTAGCGCCGACAATGAGCAGTTCTTC CASSLGTSADNEQFF
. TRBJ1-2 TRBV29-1 TGCAGCGTCAACCAAGCGGTAAACTATGGCTACACCTTC CSVNQAVNYGYTF
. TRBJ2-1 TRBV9 TGTGCCAGCAGCGTCTACTACGACAATGAGCAGTTCTTC CASSVYYDNEQFF
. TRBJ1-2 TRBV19 TGTGCCAGTAGTATCAAGGCGGATCCTGACTATGGCTACACCTTC CASSIKADPDYGYTF
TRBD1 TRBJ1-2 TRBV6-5 TGTGCCAGCAGTTACCTTCGGACAGGGGGGGGCTATGGCTACACCTTC CASSYLRTGGGYGYTF
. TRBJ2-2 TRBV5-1 TGCGCCAGCAGCTTGGACAGGGCGAACACCGGGGAGCTGTTTTTT CASSLDRANTGELFF
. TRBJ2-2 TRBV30 TGTGCCTGGAGTGGTCAAAACACCGGGGAGCTGTTTTTT CAWSGQNTGELFF
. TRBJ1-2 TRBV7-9 TGTGCCAGCAGCTTAATGGGAGATGGCTACACCTTC CASSLMGDGYTF
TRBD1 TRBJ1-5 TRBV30 TGTGCCTGGAGTCTTCCTCGGACAGGTCGGGGACGGCAGCCCCAGCATTTT CAWSLPRTGRGRQPQHF
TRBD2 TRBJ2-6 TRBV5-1 TGCGCCAGCAGCTTGGAAGGGAGGGTCTCTGGGGCCAACGTCCTGACTTTC CASSLEGRVSGANVLTF
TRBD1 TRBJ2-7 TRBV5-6 TGTGCCAGCAGCTTCCCCAATGACAGGGTCTACGAGCAGTACTTC CASSFPNDRVYEQYF
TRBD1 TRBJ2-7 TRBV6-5 TGTGCCAGCAGCACCTTCGGACAGGGAATCTACGAGCAGTACTTC CASSTFGQGIYEQYF
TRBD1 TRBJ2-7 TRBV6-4 TGTGCCAGCTCACTTTCCGGGACAGGGTACCACGAGCAGTACTTC CASSLSGTGYHEQYF
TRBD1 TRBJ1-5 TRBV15 TGTGCCACCAGCAGAAACAGACAGGGTGACAATCAGCCCCAGCATTTT CATSRNRQGDNQPQHF
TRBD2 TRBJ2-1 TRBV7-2 TGTGCCAGCAGCTTTAGCGGGGGGGGCGATGAGCAGTTCTTC CASSFSGGGDEQFF
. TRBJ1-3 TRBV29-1 TGCAGCGCCAAGTTACAGGGAAGTGCCGTGTCTGGAAACACCATATATTTT CSAKLQGSAVSGNTIYF
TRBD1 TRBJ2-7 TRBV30 TGTGCCTGGAGGACCGAGGACAGGCCGTACTTC CAWRTEDRPYF
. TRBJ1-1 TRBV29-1 TGCAGCGTACCTGGGGCCACTGAAGCTTTCTTT CSVPGATEAFF
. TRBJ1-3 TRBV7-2 TGTGCCAGCAGCTTATCTCGTGCTCAGGGAAACACCATATATTTT CASSLSRAQGNTIYF
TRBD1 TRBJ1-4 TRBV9 TGTGCCAGCAGCGGGACAGGAAATAATGAAAAACTGTTTTTT CASSGTGNNEKLFF
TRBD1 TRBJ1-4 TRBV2 TGTGCCAGCAGTCCACGGACAGGCAGAATTACTAATGAAAAACTGTTTTTT CASSPRTGRITNEKLFF
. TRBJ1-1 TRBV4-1 TGCGCCAGCAGCCAGGGAGGCGTGGAAACGGGTGACACTGAAGCTTTCTTT CASSQGGVETGDTEAFF
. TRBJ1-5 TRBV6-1 TGTGCCAGCAGTGAGCCGGGTTTGCAGCCCCAGCATTTT CASSEPGLQPQHF
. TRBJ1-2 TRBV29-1 TGCAGCGTTGAAGTCAGAACCAACTATGGCTACACCTTC CSVEVRTNYGYTF
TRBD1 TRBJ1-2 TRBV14 TGTGCCAGCAGCCAACCCGGGACAGAAGATGGCTACACCTTC CASSQPGTEDGYTF
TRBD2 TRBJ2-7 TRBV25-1 TGTGCCAGCAGTGCCCCGGCTAGCGGGAGTAGCTACGAGCAGTACTTC CASSAPASGSSYEQYF
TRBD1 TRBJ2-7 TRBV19 TGTGCCAGTAGTATTGGGACAGGACGCTACGAGCAGTACTTC CASSIGTGRYEQYF
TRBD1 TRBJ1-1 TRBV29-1 TGCAGCGTTGGGACAGGGGGCAGGTACACTGAAGCTTTCTTT CSVGTGGRYTEAFF
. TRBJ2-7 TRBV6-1 TGTGCCAGCAGCCGGACTGTCGGGAGCTACGAGCAGTACTTC CASSRTVGSYEQYF
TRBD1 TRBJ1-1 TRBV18 TGTGCCAGCTCACCCCGGACAGGGGGGAACACTGAAGCTTTCTTT CASSPRTGGNTEAFF
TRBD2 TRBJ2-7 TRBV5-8 TGTGCCAGCAGCCCCACTAGCGGGAGTAGGTCCTACGAGCAGTACTTC CASSPTSGSRSYEQYF
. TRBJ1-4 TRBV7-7 TGTGCTAGCAGCCCAGGGGCTGGTACAGAAAAACTGTTTTTT CASSPGAGTEKLFF
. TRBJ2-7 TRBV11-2 TGTGCCAGCAGCTTAGTTACGGGGTACGAGCAGTACTTC CASSLVTGYEQYF
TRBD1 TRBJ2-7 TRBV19 TGTGCCAGTAGTCCTGGACAGGAAGTCTACGAGCAGTACTTC CASSPGQEVYEQYF
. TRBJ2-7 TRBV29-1 TGCAGCGTTGAATTTGAGGGAACCTCCTACGAGCAGTACTTC CSVEFEGTSYEQYF
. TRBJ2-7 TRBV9 TGTGCCAGCAGCGTATCTCCGAGACAGGCCACCTACGAGCAGTACTTC CASSVSPRQATYEQYF
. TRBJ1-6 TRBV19 TGTGCCAGCTCCTTCGGAGGACTAAACTCCCCCCTCCACTTT CASSFGGLNSPLHF
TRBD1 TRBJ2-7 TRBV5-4 TGTGCCAGCAGCCAACAGGGGGACGAGCAGTACTTC CASSQQGDEQYF
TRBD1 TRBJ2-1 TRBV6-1 TGTGCCAGCAGTGACATCAGGGGGTTCAGCTCCTACAATGAGCAGTTCTTC CASSDIRGFSSYNEQFF
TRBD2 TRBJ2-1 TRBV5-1 TGCGCCAGCAGCTTGGAACGGACTAGCGGGGGCGATGAGCAGTTCTTC CASSLERTSGGDEQFF
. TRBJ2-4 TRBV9 TGTGCCAGCAGCCCCCAGGAGGGTCGTGGCATTCAGTACTTC CASSPQEGRGIQYF
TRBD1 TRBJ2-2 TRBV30 TGTGCCCTTTGGGACAGGCTACGGGGGAACACCGGGGAGCTGTTTTTT CALWDRLRGNTGELFF
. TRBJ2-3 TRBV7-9 TGTGCCAGCAGCCCAGGGCCAGGGACAGATACGCAGTATTTT CASSPGPGTDTQYF
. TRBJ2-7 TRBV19 TGTGCCAGTAGTGCCGGTACAGGGCCCTACGAGCAGTACTTC CASSAGTGPYEQYF